This TCR beta chain was retrieved from a study of T cell changes during pregnancy in multiple sclerosis (dated by TCRdb to about 2019). Broadly, across the study: Changes in the T cell repertoire over the course of pregnancy were examined in this study in women with multiple sclerosis.

Worth noting for this clone: There is no known antigen for this receptor. No quality values exist for individual bases; no much larger clone is one base distant.

Receptor amplification or capture employed the immunoSEQ multiplex PCR assay. As stored in TCRdb, this immuneACCESS dataset retains in-frame rearrangements with V and J assigned. A fraction of the clones does not appear; measured against another copy, unresolved V genes explain less than half of the discrepancy, and the remainder lacks a known reason. The sample profile shows about 39,000 clones; around 94% of them were found once. More than 1.5% of the sample rests with the top ten. V is trimmed back by 5 bases and J by 2 bases, and the junction contains 7 bases that no gene match accounts for. From cysteine to phenylalanine, the CDR3 is 16 amino acids long. The sequence is cut down to CDR3 DNA, 48 bases in frame from base 1. Per the germline V gene, SGHAT is the CDR1 and FQNNGV is the CDR2.

The rearranged segments are TRBV11-2 and TRBJ2-5; 11 nucleotides in the junction match TRBD1. This clonotype originated in a female donor with multiple sclerosis, enrolled in a pregnancy study. The specimen comprised peripheral blood, sampled in the third trimester of pregnancy. The CDR3 amino acid sequence is: CASSDEDRGRQETQYF. The sequenced DNA is TGTGCCAGCAGCGATGAGGACAGGGGGCGACAAGAGACCCAGTACTTC.